Presented here are 16 T cell receptor beta chains from one specimen sequenced in a study of read filtering for tumor transcriptome and immune sequencing. The library was built from about 0.4 ug RNA with molecular barcoded adaptors for alpha/delta and beta/gamma chains. TCRdb passed the reads through MiXCR, listing each CDR3 protein once. The sample comprises 100,000 to 150,000 distinct CDR3 sequences, about 13% of which are singletons, and about 8.6% rests with the top ten. Material for sequencing was a population of CD138-negative cells sorted from bone marrow. The receptors originated from a donor over 35 with multiple myeloma.

This clonotype was seen repeatedly, ten times or more. The chain links TRBV7-9 to TRBJ2-3, with 10 positions matching TRBD2. V was pared by 5 bases and J by 0 bases, with 14 bases of the junction left unmatched. The germline V gene encodes CDR1 SEHNR and CDR2 FQNEAQ (reference sequence). CDR3 size: 19 residues. In DNA form, the CDR3 reads TGTGCCAGCAGCCATCCCTCGGATAGCGGGGGGAGTAGCACAGATACGCAGTATTTT. It is translated as CASSHPSDSGGSSTDTQYF. The whole variable domain, filled in from reference TRBV7-9 and TRBJ2-3, reads DTGVSQNPRHKITKRGQNVTFRCDPISEHNRLYWYRQTLGQGPEFLTYFQNEAQLEKSRLLSDRFSAERPKGSFSTLEIQRTEQGDSAMYLCASSHPSDSGGSSTDTQYFGPGTRLTVL.

The rearrangement joins TRBV7-8 to TRBJ2-5, with D tentatively TRBD2 (6 bases). Trimming shortened V by 3 bases and J by 5 bases, and 13 bases separated the two germline ends. This CDR3 is 14 amino acids long. The V gene's germline CDR1 is SGHVS and CDR2 FQNEAQ. The CDR3 region has the DNA TGTGCCAGCAGCTTCGGACTCCGGGGGGAGACCCAGTACTTC. It yields the protein CASSFGLRGETQYF.

As concerns this clonotype: Since the CDR3 does not end with the conserved phenylalanine or tryptophan, this likely comes from a read error. J is TRBJ2-7 and V is TRBV4-2; 10 positions agree with TRBD2. This CDR3 is built from 15 residues. Per the germline V gene, CDR1 is LGHNA and CDR2 is YNFKEQ. The V gene end was trimmed by 3 bases and the J gene end by 2 bases; junction bases not matched to a gene: 4. DNA for the CDR3: TGTGCCAGCAGCCACGGACTAGCGGCCACCTACGAGCAGTACTCC. Translation: CASSHGLAATYEQYS.

The chain employs TRBV6-2 or TRBV6-3 and TRBJ2-2; 8 positions agree with TRBD2. The junction had 8 bases not matched to a gene; V was cut back by 6 bases and J by 2 bases. The germline gives CDR1 MNHEY, CDR2 SVGEGT. The CDR3 extends over 16 amino acids. CDR3 DNA sequence: TGTGCCAGCAGAACCGGGACTAGTCAAAACACCGGGGAGCTGTTTTTT. Its translation is CASRTGTSQNTGELFF.

This clonotype was picked up many times. The V call is TRBV19, the J call TRBJ2-1; TRBD1 is a possible D gene (6 bases). The CDR3 consists of 15 residues. V was trimmed by 0 bases and J by 3 bases, leaving 9 bases between them. Germline V gene sequence: CDR1 LNHDA, CDR2 SQIVND (reference sequence). CDR3 sequence (DNA): TGTGCCAGTAGTATAGAACAGGGACGCTACAATGAGCAGTTCTTC. As protein: CASSIEQGRYNEQFF.

This clonotype has more than one count but fewer than ten. This may arise from a read error, as a much more abundant clone is one base away. Here the CDR3 omits its conserved ending phenylalanine or tryptophan, so a read error is the likely source. This chain connects TRBV29-1 to TRBJ1-2; D unclear. This CDR3 spans 10 amino acids. From germline, CDR1 is SQVTM and CDR2 ANQGSEA. The CDR3 DNA reads as TGCAGTGTTGCCCTCGATGGCTACACCTCC. It encodes CSVALDGYTS.

V usage is TRBV7-9 and J usage is TRBJ1-2; D is unresolved. Germline V gene lookup returns CDR1 SEHNR and CDR2 FQNEAQ (reference sequence). Trimming removed 1 base from V and 8 bases from J, with 5 bases in between. The CDR3 is made up of 11 amino acids. The DNA for the CDR3 is TGTGCCAGCAGCTTAGTAGGAGGCTACACCTTC. It is translated as CASSLVGGYTF.

This clonotype was picked up a small number of times. The V and J genes are TRBV29-1 and TRBJ2-7, with 9 nucleotides matching TRBD2. This CDR3 spans 14 amino acids. V shed 4 bases, J shed 4 bases, and the junction held 8 bases outside the gene matches. The germline V gene encodes CDR1 SQVTM and CDR2 ANQGSEA. The CDR3 DNA reads TGCAGCGTTGGGTCGATAGCGGGAGTGTACGAGCAGTACTTC. This sequence encodes CSVGSIAGVYEQYF.

This clonotype has a handful of counts. Because it lacks the conserved phenylalanine or tryptophan at the end, this CDR3 is likely a read error. The chain uses TRBV29-1 and TRBJ1-2; 7 nucleotides align to TRBD1. This CDR3 comprises 16 residues. J was trimmed by 2 bases and V by 0 bases; bases with no gene match: 9. Germline V gene lookup returns CDR1 SQVTM and CDR2 ANQGSEA. For the CDR3, the DNA is TGCAGCGTTGAAGATACGCACAGGGGTGGAAACTATGGCTACACCCTC. It translates to CSVEDTHRGGNYGYTL.

A note on this clonotype: Germline is not matched at one junction end, which may reflect a read error. This chain links TRBV12-5 with TRBJ2-2; tentatively, D is TRBD2 (5 bases). From germline, CDR1 is LGHNT and CDR2 FRNRAP. The length of the CDR3 is 15 residues. CDR3 sequence (DNA): TGCGCTAGTGGACCCGCGACCCCGGCGGGCGGGGAGCTGTTTTTT. Translation gives CASGPATPAGGELFF.

The CDR3 loop is CASSFHPGGTEAFF. DNA of the CDR3: TGTGCCAGCAGCTTTCATCCCGGCGGCACTGAAGCTTTCTTT. The V and J genes are TRBV11-3 and TRBJ1-1; no reliable D call. The CDR3 is made up of 14 amino acids. The germline V gene has CDR1 SGHNT and CDR2 YENEEA. V lost 3 bases to trimming and J lost 4 bases, with 12 bases between them.

This clonotype was recorded at least ten times. The rearrangement joins TRBV12-3 or TRBV12-4 to TRBJ1-5, with D possibly TRBD1 on 5 matching bases. CDR3 length: 16 residues. The V and J ends lost 2 bases and 6 bases respectively, with 17 bases between them. The CDR3 sequence: CASSLSGPWGVQPQHF. The CDR3 DNA sequence: TGTGCCAGCAGTTTATCAGGTCCCTGGGGGGTTCAGCCCCAGCATTTT.

Of note for this clonotype: With a much larger clone just one base away, this may be a read error. The chain carries TRBV5-5 and TRBJ1-1, with D maybe TRBD1 (6 bases). CDR1 is SGHKS and CDR2 is YYEKEE in the germline V gene (reference sequence). Between the trimmed V and J ends, which lost 7 bases and 4 bases, there was a span of 17 bases. The CDR3 runs 14 residues. The CDR3 sequence: CASGALRGGTEAFF. The CDR3 nucleotides are TGTGCCAGCGGCGCGCTCAGGGGTGGCACTGAAGCTTTCTTT.

As concerns this clonotype: One end of the junction does not line up with germline, which may come from a read error. This chain uses TRBV28 with TRBJ1-5; TRBD1 might be the D (6 bases). The CDR3 totals 15 residues. Germline CDR1 is MDHEN and CDR2 is SYDVKM. The chain's CDR3 is CASVSNRASNQSQHF. The CDR3 region has the DNA TGTGCCAGCGTTAGCAACAGGGCTAGCAATCAGTCCCAGCATTTT.

At least ten counts were recorded for this clonotype. The chain has TRBV7-9 and TRBJ1-2; D is unresolved. The V gene's germline CDR1 is SEHNR and CDR2 FQNEAQ (reference sequence). The CDR3 is 13 residues long. The germline V and J ends were trimmed by 1 base and 0 bases, with 3 bases remaining between them. In nucleotides, the CDR3 is TGTGCCAGCAGCTTAGGGACTAACTATGGCTACACCTTC. The encoded protein is CASSLGTNYGYTF.

Ten or more counts support this clonotype. This rearrangement joins TRBV7-9 to TRBJ2-5; 9 bases agree with TRBD1. The V and J ends lost 6 bases and 5 bases, in that order; junction bases with no gene match: 7. Germline lookup yields CDR1 SEHNR and CDR2 FQNEAQ (reference sequence). This CDR3 contains 14 residues. The CDR3 here is CASRPQGASETQYF. In DNA form, the CDR3 reads TGTGCCAGCAGACCACAGGGGGCGAGCGAGACCCAGTACTTC.